This T cell receptor (beta chain) derives from a study of cytomegalovirus exposure and HLA in healthy donors. Study-wide background: A preliminary data release comprised 70 million to 95 million unique TCRs obtained from HLA-typed donors. Study-wide results and caveats: In an earlier analysis, productive rearrangement rates for most beta V segments clustered near 87% or 30%. Equally common other TCR beta chains were less clonally expanded than HLA-associated ones, a later analysis found.

V dropped 5 bases and J dropped 0; count of bases not matched to a gene: 9. Germline V gene sequence: CDR1 MNHEY, CDR2 SMNVEV (reference sequence). CDR3 length: 17 amino acids. 60 Vbeta and 13 Jbeta primers were used in PCR. Method: immunoSEQ multiplex PCR; TCRdb's copy keeps in-frame clones and lacks some. This sample has about 140,000 clones, with 82% found just once. This clone ranks as medium-sized (0.01 to 0.1%). What it recognizes is unknown. The receptor comes from a man younger than 35 in good health and CMV-seropositive. The chain recombines TRBV27 with TRBJ1-1; 10 bases are shared with TRBD1. Sequenced input: PBMCs. The CDR3 loop reads CASSPLGQGIMNTEAFF. Here the CDR3 DNA reads TGTGCCAGCAGTCCCCTGGGACAGGGGATCATGAACACTGAAGCTTTCTTT.